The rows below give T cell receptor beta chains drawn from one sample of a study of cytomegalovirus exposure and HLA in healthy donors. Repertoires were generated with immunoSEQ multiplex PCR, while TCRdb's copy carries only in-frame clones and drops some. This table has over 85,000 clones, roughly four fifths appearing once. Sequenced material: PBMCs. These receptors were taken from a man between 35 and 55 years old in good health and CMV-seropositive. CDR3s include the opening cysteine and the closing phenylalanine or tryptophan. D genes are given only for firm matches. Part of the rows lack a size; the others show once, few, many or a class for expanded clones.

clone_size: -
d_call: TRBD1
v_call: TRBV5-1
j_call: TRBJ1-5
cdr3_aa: CASSPGQGAQPQHF
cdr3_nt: TGCGCCAGCAGCCCGGGACAGGGGGCCCAGCCCCAGCATTTT

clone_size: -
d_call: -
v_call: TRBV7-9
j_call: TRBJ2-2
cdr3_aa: CASSVDRNTGELFF
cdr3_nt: TGTGCCAGCAGCGTTGACAGGAACACCGGGGAGCTGTTTTTT

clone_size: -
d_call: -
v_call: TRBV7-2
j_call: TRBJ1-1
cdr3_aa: CASSYGTPNTEAFF
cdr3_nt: TGTGCCAGCAGCTATGGGACACCGAACACTGAAGCTTTCTTT

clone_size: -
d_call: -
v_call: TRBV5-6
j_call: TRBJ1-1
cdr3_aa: CASSFGNTEAFF
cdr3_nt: TGTGCCAGCAGCTTCGGGAACACTGAAGCTTTCTTT

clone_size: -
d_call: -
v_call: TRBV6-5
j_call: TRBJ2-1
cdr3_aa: CASSAPGNEQFF
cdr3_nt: TGTGCCAGCAGCGCCCCGGGCAATGAGCAGTTCTTC

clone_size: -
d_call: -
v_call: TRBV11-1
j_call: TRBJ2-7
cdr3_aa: CASSSTGYEQYF
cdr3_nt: TGTGCCAGCAGCTCAACAGGATACGAGCAGTACTTC

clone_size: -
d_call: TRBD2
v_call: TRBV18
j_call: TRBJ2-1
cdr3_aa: CASSSPGLAGGNEQFF
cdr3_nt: TGTGCCAGCTCATCTCCGGGACTAGCGGGGGGGAATGAGCAGTTCTTC

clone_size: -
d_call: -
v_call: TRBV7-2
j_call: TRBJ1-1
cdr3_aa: CASSQGGGRGTEAFF
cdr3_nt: TGTGCCAGCAGCCAAGGCGGGGGGCGTGGCACTGAAGCTTTCTTT

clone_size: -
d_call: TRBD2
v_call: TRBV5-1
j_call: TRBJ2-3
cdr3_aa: CASTGLAGVDTQYF
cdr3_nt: TGCGCCAGCACCGGACTAGCGGGAGTAGATACGCAGTATTTT

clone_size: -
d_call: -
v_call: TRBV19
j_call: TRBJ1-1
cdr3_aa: CASTPGRGFIGNTEAFF
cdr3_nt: TGTGCCAGTACTCCCGGACGGGGATTCATAGGGAACACTGAAGCTTTCTTT

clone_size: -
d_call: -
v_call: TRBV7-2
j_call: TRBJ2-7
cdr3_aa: CASSSDFYEQYF
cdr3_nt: TGTGCCAGCAGCTCTGACTTCTACGAGCAGTACTTC

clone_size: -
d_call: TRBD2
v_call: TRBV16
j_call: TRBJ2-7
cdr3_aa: CASSQPGLAYEQYF
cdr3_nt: TGTGCCAGCAGCCAACCGGGACTAGCTTACGAGCAGTACTTC

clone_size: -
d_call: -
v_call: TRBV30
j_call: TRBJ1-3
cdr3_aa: CAWSPDSLGNTIYF
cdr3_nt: TGTGCCTGGAGTCCGGACAGTCTTGGTAACACCATATATTTT

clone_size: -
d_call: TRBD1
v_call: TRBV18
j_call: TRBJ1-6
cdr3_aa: CASSPTGEDSPLHF
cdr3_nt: TGTGCCAGCTCACCTACAGGGGAGGATTCACCCCTCCACTTT

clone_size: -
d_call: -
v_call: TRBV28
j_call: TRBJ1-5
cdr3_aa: CASSLPGNYNQPQHF
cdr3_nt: TGTGCCAGCAGTTTGCCCGGGAATTACAATCAGCCCCAGCATTTT

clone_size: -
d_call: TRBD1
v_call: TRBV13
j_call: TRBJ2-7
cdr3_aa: CASSGDRGIYEQYF
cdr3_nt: TGTGCCAGCAGCGGGGACAGGGGAATCTACGAGCAGTACTTC

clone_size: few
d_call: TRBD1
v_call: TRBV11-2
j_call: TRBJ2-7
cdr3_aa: CASSYPTGVPEQYF
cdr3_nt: TGTGCCAGCAGCTACCCAACAGGGGTACCCGAGCAGTACTTC

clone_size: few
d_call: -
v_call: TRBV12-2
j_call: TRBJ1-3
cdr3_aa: CASQGAGSGNTIYF
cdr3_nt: TGTGCAAGCCAAGGGGCTGGATCTGGAAACACCATATATTTT